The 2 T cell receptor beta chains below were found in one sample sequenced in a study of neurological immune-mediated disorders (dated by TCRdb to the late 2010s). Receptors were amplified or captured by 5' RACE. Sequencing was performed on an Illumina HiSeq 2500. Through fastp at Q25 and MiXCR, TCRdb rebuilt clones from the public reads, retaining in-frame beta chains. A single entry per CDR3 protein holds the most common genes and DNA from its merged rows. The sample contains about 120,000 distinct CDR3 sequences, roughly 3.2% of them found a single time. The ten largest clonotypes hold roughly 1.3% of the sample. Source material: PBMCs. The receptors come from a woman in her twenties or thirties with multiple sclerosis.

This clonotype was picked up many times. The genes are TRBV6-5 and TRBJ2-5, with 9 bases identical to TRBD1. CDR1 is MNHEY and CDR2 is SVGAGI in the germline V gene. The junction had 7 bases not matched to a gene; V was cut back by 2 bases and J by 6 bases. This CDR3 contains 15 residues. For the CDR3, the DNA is TGTGCCAGCAGTTACGTCGGGACAGGGAGGAAGACCCAGTACTTC. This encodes CASSYVGTGRKTQYF.

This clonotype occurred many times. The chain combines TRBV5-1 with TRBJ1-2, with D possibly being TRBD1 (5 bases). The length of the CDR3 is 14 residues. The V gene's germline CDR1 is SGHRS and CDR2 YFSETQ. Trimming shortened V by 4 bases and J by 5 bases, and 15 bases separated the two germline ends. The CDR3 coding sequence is TGCGCCAGCAGCCCGCCGGGACCGGGGTATGGCTACACCTTC. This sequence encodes CASSPPGPGYGYTF.